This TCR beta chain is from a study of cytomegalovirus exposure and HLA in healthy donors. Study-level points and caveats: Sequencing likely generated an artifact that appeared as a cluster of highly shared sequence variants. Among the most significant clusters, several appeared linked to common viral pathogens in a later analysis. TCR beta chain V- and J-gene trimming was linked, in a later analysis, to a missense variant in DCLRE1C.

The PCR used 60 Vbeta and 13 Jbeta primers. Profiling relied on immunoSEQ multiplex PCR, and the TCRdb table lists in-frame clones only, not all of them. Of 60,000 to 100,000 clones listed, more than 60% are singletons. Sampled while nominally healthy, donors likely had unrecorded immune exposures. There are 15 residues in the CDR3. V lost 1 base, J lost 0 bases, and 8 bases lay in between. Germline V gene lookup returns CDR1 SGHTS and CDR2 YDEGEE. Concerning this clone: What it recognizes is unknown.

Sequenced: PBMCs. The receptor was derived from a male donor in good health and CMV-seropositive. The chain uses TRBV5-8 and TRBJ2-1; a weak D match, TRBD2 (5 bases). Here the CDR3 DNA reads TGTGCCAGCAGCTTGAGCGGCTCCTCCTACAATGAGCAGTTCTTC. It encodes CASSLSGSSYNEQFF.